One sample yielded the 17 T cell receptor beta chains listed below, sequenced in a study of blood T cell repertoires in COVID-19 (dated by TCRdb to between 2020 and 2021). Library preparation used the immunoSEQ multiplex PCR assay. Held by TCRdb, this immuneACCESS table contains in-frame sequences only and omits some clones. Under half of the omission traces to an unresolved V gene where checked; the cause of the rest is unknown. The sample data list about 310,000 clones, and approximately 89% of these were observed just once. Of the sample, roughly a tenth falls within the top ten clones. The source material was PBMCs or T cells enriched from blood (not recorded which). The receptors derive from a woman aged 25 to 45 who had recovered from COVID-19.

The V call is TRBV6-5, the J call TRBJ1-1; weak D call: TRBD1 (5 bases). The CDR3 is 14 residues long. The ends were cut back, 0 bases at V and 11 bases at J, with 16 bases in the middle. CDR1 is MNHEY, CDR2 SVGAGI, per germline. CDR3 sequence (DNA): TGTGCCAGCAGTTACTCGATGGAGGGGCCTTGGGCTTTCTTT. It is translated as CASSYSMEGPWAFF.

V usage is TRBV6-5 and J usage is TRBJ1-3, with D unresolved. V was cut by 6 bases and J by 2 bases, with 14 bases left in between. The germline CDR1 and CDR2 sequences are MNHEY and SVGAGI. This CDR3 spans 15 amino acids. CDR3 in amino acids: CASRFRHYPGNTIYF. The DNA for the CDR3 is TGTGCCAGCAGATTTAGACATTATCCTGGAAACACCATATATTTT.

This chain uses TRBV5-6 with TRBJ1-4; a weak D match, TRBD1 (6 bases). Germline assignment: CDR1 SGHDT and CDR2 YYEEEE. This CDR3 has 15 residues. V was shortened by 4 bases and J by 2 bases, with 12 bases between the two germline ends. CDR3 protein: CASSNTGLTNEKLFF. CDR3 DNA sequence: TGTGCCAGCAGCAACACAGGGCTGACTAATGAAAAACTGTTTTTT. The whole variable domain, remainder taken from reference TRBV5-6 and TRBJ1-4, is DAGVTQSPTHLIKTRGQQVTLRCSPKSGHDTVSWYQQALGQGPQFIFQYYEEEERQRGNFPDRFSGHQFPNYSSELNVNALLLGDSALYLCASSNTGLTNEKLFFGSGTQLSVL.

This chain links TRBV7-9 with TRBJ2-1, with TRBD2 matching 10 bases. V shed 3 bases and J 9 bases; nucleotides not matched to a gene: 5. Germline lookup yields CDR1 SEHNR and CDR2 FQNEAQ (reference sequence). This CDR3 has 14 residues. CDR3 nucleotides: TGTGCCAGCAGCTTGCTAGCGGGAGATGGTGAGCAGTTCTTC. Residues: CASSLLAGDGEQFF.

The J gene is TRBJ1-5, the V gene TRBV7-2; the D is unclear. V lost 1 base to trimming and J lost 7 bases, with 11 bases between them. The CDR3 is made up of 14 amino acids. CDR1 and CDR2 (germline): SGHTA, FQGNSA. In DNA form, the CDR3 reads TGTGCCAGCAGCTTAGTTCCGGGGAACCAGCCCCAGCATTTT. It translates to CASSLVPGNQPQHF.

This clone was observed a few times. The rearrangement uses TRBV7-9 and TRBJ1-2, with 7 bases lining up with TRBD1. V lost 5 bases and J lost 10; bases outside the gene matches: 13. This CDR3 is 14 amino acids long. From germline, CDR1 is SEHNR and CDR2 FQNEAQ (reference sequence). For the CDR3, the DNA is TGTGCCAGCAGCCCCCCTGGGGCAGGGGGTGACTACACCTTC. Its protein product is CASSPPGAGGDYTF.

In its sample, this clone was seen once. V and J are TRBV25-1 and TRBJ2-7, with D possibly being TRBD2 (5 bases). Germline lookup yields CDR1 MGHDK and CDR2 SYGVNS. The CDR3 has 14 amino acids. The V and J ends lost 6 bases and 7 bases respectively, with 19 bases between them. CDR3 DNA: TGTGCCAGCAGGGCCCGAGCCCCCTCGGGAGAGCAGTACTTC. Its translation is CASRARAPSGEQYF.

This chain joins TRBV10-3 and TRBJ1-3, with TRBD1 as a possible D gene (5 bases). V dropped 10 bases and J dropped 0 bases, with 13 bases sitting between them. The CDR3 loop spans 14 amino acids. Germline V gene sequence: CDR1 ENHRY, CDR2 SYGVKD. CDR3 coding DNA: TGTGCCACCTTCGACAGTAGCTCTGGAAACACCATATATTTT. Protein product: CATFDSSSGNTIYF.

The chain has TRBV4-1 and TRBJ2-1; TRBD2 agrees at 12 bases. V lost 5 bases to trimming and J lost 7 bases; unmatched junction nucleotides: 21. Germline V gives CDR1 MGHRA, CDR2 YSYEKL. This CDR3 has 20 residues. The CDR3 sequence: CASSSPQGRLAGVSRNEQFF. In nucleotides, the CDR3 is TGCGCCAGCAGCTCACCCCAAGGCAGACTAGCGGGAGTATCCCGGAATGAGCAGTTCTTC.

The V gene is TRBV24-1, the J gene TRBJ2-5; 8 bases agree with TRBD1. Losses at the gene ends were 4 bases for V and 5 bases for J; bases not matched to a gene: 14. This CDR3 spans 17 amino acids. The germline CDR1 and CDR2 sequences are KGHDR and SFDVKD. The CDR3 spells CATSDSGTGLPRETQYF. Here the CDR3 DNA reads TGTGCCACCAGTGACTCCGGGACAGGCCTCCCTCGGGAGACCCAGTACTTC.

The chain combines TRBV7-9 with TRBJ1-1; TRBD1 agrees at 9 bases. CDR1 is SEHNR and CDR2 is FQNEAQ in the germline V gene (reference sequence). CDR3 size: 15 residues. V trimming: 2 bases; J trimming: 4 bases; junction bases outside the gene matches: 5. In DNA form, the CDR3 reads TGTGCCAGCAGCTTATCCCGGGACAGGGTCACTGAAGCTTTCTTT. As protein: CASSLSRDRVTEAFF.

The chain links TRBV7-8 to TRBJ1-2; D unresolved. Germline values: CDR1 SGHVS, CDR2 FQNEAQ. V was trimmed by 5 bases and J by 0 bases, leaving 16 bases between them. CDR3 length: 16 amino acids. The CDR3 nucleotides read TGTGCCAGCAGCCCAGGAGGAAGACCCGCTAACTATGGCTACACCTTC. It specifies CASSPGGRPANYGYTF. Based on the CDR3 plus reference TRBV7-8 and TRBJ1-2, the full variable domain is GAGVSQSPRYKVAKRGQDVALRCDPISGHVSLFWYQQALGQGPEFLTYFQNEAQLDKSGLPSDRFFAERPEGSVSTLKIQRTQQEDSAVYLCASSPGGRPANYGYTFGSGTRLTVV.

This clone appeared a few times. The V gene is TRBV19, the J gene TRBJ1-1, with D perhaps matching TRBD1 (5 bases). Germline V CDR1 and CDR2: LNHDA, SQIVND (reference sequence). The CDR3 extends over 15 amino acids. V lost 4 bases, J lost 2 bases, and 14 bases lay in between. CDR3 residues: CASSRLETVNTEAFF. The CDR3, as DNA: TGTGCCAGTAGTAGACTGGAGACAGTAAACACTGAAGCTTTCTTT.

The chain employs TRBV7-3 and TRBJ2-3, with a weak D call TRBD2 (6 bases). Germline V gives CDR1 SGHTA, CDR2 FQGTGA. V lost 5 bases to trimming and J lost 4 bases, with 22 bases between them. The CDR3 runs 17 residues. The CDR3: CASSPYTSSDRADTQYF. The CDR3 nucleotides are TGTGCCAGCAGCCCATACACTAGCTCCGATAGGGCAGATACGCAGTATTTT.

This chain links TRBV3-1 (or the pseudogene TRBV3-2) with TRBJ1-2; D gene unclear. CDR1 and CDR2 from the germline V gene are LGHDT and YNNKEL (reference sequence). This CDR3 has 14 amino acids. Trimming took off 2 bases at V and 2 bases at J, with 9 bases between the two ends. CDR3 in amino acids: CASSQRLRNYGYTF. CDR3 in DNA: TGTGCCAGCAGCCAACGACTCAGAAACTATGGCTACACCTTC.

The chain couples TRBV6-2 or TRBV6-3 to TRBJ1-1; a weak D match, TRBD1 (5 bases). The V gene lost 6 bases and the J gene lost 1 base, with 15 bases spanning the gap. Germline V gene sequence: CDR1 MNHEY, CDR2 SVGEGT. This CDR3 spans 15 amino acids. The CDR3 DNA is TGTGCCAGCAGCCTCACACGGGGGGGGAACACTGAAGCTTTCTTT. As protein: CASSLTRGGNTEAFF.

This chain uses TRBV9 with TRBJ2-2, with TRBD1 matching 7 bases. The CDR3 is 16 residues long. The germline CDR1 and CDR2 sequences are SGDLS and YYNGEE. The J segment lost 1 base and the V segment lost 0 bases, leaving 3 bases of the junction unmatched. The DNA for the CDR3 is TGTGCCAGCAGCGTAGTCGGGACAGAGAACACCGGGGAGCTGTTTTTT. This sequence encodes CASSVVGTENTGELFF. Using reference TRBV9 and TRBJ2-2 for the parts outside the CDR3, the full variable domain is DSGVTQTPKHLITATGQRVTLRCSPRSGDLSVYWYQQSLDQGLQFLIQYYNGEERAKGNILERFSAQQFPDLHSELNLSSLELGDSALYFCASSVVGTENTGELFFGEGSRLTVL.